These T cell receptor beta chains were read from a single sample in a study of cytotoxic CD8 clonotypes in ibrutinib-treated CLL. Method: immunoSEQ multiplex PCR; TCRdb's copy keeps in-frame clones and lacks some. This table has about 22,000 clones, about 68% appearing once. The source material was PBMCs, sampled before ibrutinib treatment. All receptors come from a human donor with chronic lymphocytic leukemia. Both conserved end residues are part of each CDR3. A D gene is named only where the DNA matches it firmly. Expanded clones are given a class, and other clones once, few, many or no size at all.

size	V	D	J	CDR3	DNA
once	TRBV4-2	NA	TRBJ1-4	CASSQDLSVKEKLFF	TGTGCCAGCAGCCAAGACTTATCGGTGAAGGAAAAACTGTTTTTT
NA	TRBV28	NA	TRBJ1-2	CASSLRRVKTNYGYTF	TGTGCCAGCAGTTTAAGGAGGGTTAAGACTAACTATGGCTACACCTTC
NA	TRBV19	NA	TRBJ1-1	CASKGRRENTEAFF	TGTGCCAGTAAGGGGAGGAGAGAGAACACTGAAGCTTTCTTT
NA	TRBV2	NA	TRBJ2-2	CASWDGGHGELFF	TGTGCCAGCTGGGATGGGGGGCACGGGGAGCTGTTTTTT
NA	TRBV27	NA	TRBJ2-7	CASSLQFPTYEQYF	TGTGCCAGCAGTTTACAGTTCCCGACCTACGAGCAGTACTTC
few	TRBV5-1	NA	TRBJ1-5	CASTLQANQPQHF	TGCGCCAGCACGCTACAGGCCAATCAGCCCCAGCATTTT
NA	TRBV6-6	NA	TRBJ2-7	CASSSGLALVSYEQYF	TGTGCCAGCAGTTCCGGGCTAGCCTTAGTCTCCTACGAGCAGTACTTC
NA	TRBV2	NA	TRBJ2-7	CASSEGWNEQYF	TGTGCCAGCAGTGAGGGGTGGAACGAGCAGTACTTC
NA	TRBV5-1	TRBD1	TRBJ2-3	CASSFTGDRDTQYF	TGCGCCAGCAGCTTTACAGGGGATCGAGATACGCAGTATTTT
NA	TRBV7-6	NA	TRBJ2-2	CASSGTQYTGELFF	TGTGCCAGCAGCGGGACACAATACACCGGGGAGCTGTTTTTT
NA	TRBV7-8	NA	TRBJ1-5	CASSLEPSHNQPQHF	TGTGCCAGCAGCTTAGAGCCTTCCCACAATCAGCCCCAGCATTTT
NA	TRBV6-1	NA	TRBJ1-5	CASSDEGLSNQPQHF	TGTGCCAGCAGTGACGAGGGTTTGTCCAATCAGCCCCAGCATTTT
NA	TRBV25-1	NA	TRBJ2-1	CASSDGRSYNEQFF	TGTGCCAGCAGTGATGGTCGCTCCTACAATGAGCAGTTCTTC
NA	TRBV11-2	NA	TRBJ2-7	CASTVWGMGEQYF	TGTGCCAGCACGGTGTGGGGGATGGGCGAGCAGTACTTC
NA	TRBV9	NA	TRBJ1-3	CASSVAAANSGNTIYF	TGTGCCAGCAGCGTAGCGGCGGCTAACTCTGGAAACACCATATATTTT
NA	TRBV2	TRBD1	TRBJ1-1	CASRYETGHTEAFF	TGTGCCAGCAGGTATGAGACAGGGCACACTGAAGCTTTCTTT
NA	TRBV15	NA	TRBJ1-5	CATSRGGVGPQHF	TGTGCCACCAGCAGAGGGGGGGTAGGTCCCCAGCATTTT
NA	TRBV10-3	NA	TRBJ2-1	CAISESYIIRGARSYNEQFF	TGTGCCATCAGTGAGTCGTATATAATAAGGGGCGCGAGATCCTACAATGAGCAGTTCTTC
NA	TRBV16	NA	TRBJ1-2	CASSQSRQEYGYTF	TGTGCCAGCAGCCAATCTAGGCAGGAGTATGGCTACACCTTC
NA	TRBV6-5	NA	TRBJ2-7	CASSYGIGEASYEQYF	TGTGCCAGCAGTTACGGTATAGGCGAAGCCTCCTACGAGCAGTACTTC
NA	TRBV6-6	NA	TRBJ2-3	CASSSDHSDTQYF	TGTGCCAGCAGTTCGGACCACTCAGATACGCAGTATTTT
NA	TRBV30	TRBD1	TRBJ1-2	CAWSRQGTYGYTF	TGTGCCTGGAGTAGACAGGGAACTTATGGCTACACCTTC
NA	TRBV19	NA	TRBJ2-7	CASSPFDRGRGSYEQYF	TGTGCCAGTAGTCCCTTTGACCGGGGACGGGGTTCCTACGAGCAGTACTTC
NA	TRBV11-2	NA	TRBJ1-1	CASSRIPRNTEAFF	TGTGCCAGCAGCCGTATACCGAGGAACACTGAAGCTTTCTTT
NA	TRBV6-4	NA	TRBJ1-2	CASSDLFVAQRTSYTF	TGTGCCAGCAGTGACTTATTTGTCGCACAGCGGACGTCCTACACCTTC
few	TRBV10-3	NA	TRBJ1-2	CAITQGRQFGYTF	TGTGCCATCACCCAGGGAAGGCAGTTTGGCTACACCTTC
NA	TRBV28	NA	TRBJ1-5	CASRYTPGTAPRNQPQHF	TGTGCCAGCAGATATACTCCCGGGACGGCCCCAAGGAATCAGCCCCAGCATTTT
once	TRBV19	NA	TRBJ1-1	CASNRALGAGNTEAFF	TGTGCCAGTAACCGGGCTTTGGGCGCAGGCAACACTGAAGCTTTCTTT
once	TRBV19	TRBD1	TRBJ2-7	CASSTTGGQLLNEQYF	TGTGCCAGTAGTACCACAGGGGGCCAGTTACTGAACGAGCAGTACTTC
few	TRBV6-5	TRBD1	TRBJ1-1	CAVVDRANTEAFF	TGTGCCGTAGTTGACAGGGCGAACACTGAAGCTTTCTTT
NA	TRBV5-1	NA	TRBJ1-2	CASSLDVGNYGYTF	TGCGCCAGCAGCTTGGACGTGGGAAATTATGGCTACACCTTC
NA	TRBV29-1	NA	TRBJ1-3	CSVGTVSGNTIYF	TGCAGCGTTGGTACAGTCTCTGGAAACACCATATATTTT
NA	TRBV5-6	NA	TRBJ1-5	CASSLWQVSNQPQHF	TGTGCCAGCAGCTTGTGGCAGGTTAGCAATCAGCCCCAGCATTTT
NA	TRBV18	TRBD1	TRBJ1-1	CASSTLGQGKLGVTEAFF	TGTGCCAGCTCGACCTTGGGACAGGGGAAATTGGGAGTCACTGAAGCTTTCTTT
few	TRBV9	NA	TRBJ2-7	CASSVGGPPYEQYF	TGTGCCAGCAGTGTTGGGGGACCTCCGTACGAGCAGTACTTC
NA	TRBV7-3	TRBD1	TRBJ2-1	CASSLQGDSYNEQFF	TGTGCCAGCAGCTTACAGGGGGACAGTTACAATGAGCAGTTCTTC
NA	TRBV7-9	NA	TRBJ1-4	CASSLVAGTSHKLFF	TGTGCCAGCAGCTTAGTGGCAGGGACTTCGCATAAACTGTTTTTT
NA	TRBV18	NA	TRBJ1-5	CASSPLTGVNQPQHF	TGTGCCAGCTCACCGTTGACGGGAGTGAATCAGCCCCAGCATTTT
NA	TRBV27	TRBD1	TRBJ1-3	CASSPVGTDPSGNTIYF	TGTGCCAGCAGTCCCGTGGGGACAGACCCCTCTGGAAACACCATATATTTT
NA	TRBV7-6	NA	TRBJ2-7	CASSLSVGGGNEQYF	TGTGCCAGCAGCTTATCCGTCGGTGGAGGTAACGAGCAGTACTTC
NA	TRBV14	NA	TRBJ2-3	CASSQRHQALSTDTQYF	TGTGCCAGCAGCCAAAGGCATCAAGCGTTGAGCACAGATACGCAGTATTTT
NA	TRBV6-6	NA	TRBJ2-7	CASSHDRGRGNYEQYF	TGTGCCAGCAGTCACGATCGGGGTAGGGGGAACTACGAGCAGTACTTC
few	TRBV6-1	NA	TRBJ1-1	CASSSTYSAYTEAFF	TGTGCCAGCAGCTCAACGTATTCAGCTTACACTGAAGCTTTCTTT